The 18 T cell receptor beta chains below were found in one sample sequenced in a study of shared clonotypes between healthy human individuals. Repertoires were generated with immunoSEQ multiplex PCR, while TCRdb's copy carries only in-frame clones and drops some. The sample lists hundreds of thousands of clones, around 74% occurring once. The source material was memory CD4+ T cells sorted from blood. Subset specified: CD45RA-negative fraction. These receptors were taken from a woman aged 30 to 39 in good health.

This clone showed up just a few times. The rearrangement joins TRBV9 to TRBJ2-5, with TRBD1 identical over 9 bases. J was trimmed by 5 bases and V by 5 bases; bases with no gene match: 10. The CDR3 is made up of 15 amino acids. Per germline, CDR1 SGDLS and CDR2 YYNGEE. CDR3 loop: CASSTGGSRLETQYF. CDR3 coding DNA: TGTGCCAGCAGTACAGGGGGCTCTCGGTTGGAGACCCAGTACTTC.

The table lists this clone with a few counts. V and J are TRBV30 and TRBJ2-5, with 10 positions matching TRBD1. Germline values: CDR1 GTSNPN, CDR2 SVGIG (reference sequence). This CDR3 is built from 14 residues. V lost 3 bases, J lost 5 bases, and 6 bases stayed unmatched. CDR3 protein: CAWRDDRGLETQYF. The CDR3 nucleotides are TGTGCCTGGAGAGATGACAGGGGGCTGGAGACCCAGTACTTC.

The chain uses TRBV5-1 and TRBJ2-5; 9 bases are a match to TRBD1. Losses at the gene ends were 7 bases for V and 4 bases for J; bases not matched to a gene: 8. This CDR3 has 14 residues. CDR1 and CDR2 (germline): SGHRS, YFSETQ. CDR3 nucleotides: TGCGCCAGCGGTCCGGGACAGGGAGTAGAGACCCAGTACTTC. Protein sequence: CASGPGQGVETQYF.

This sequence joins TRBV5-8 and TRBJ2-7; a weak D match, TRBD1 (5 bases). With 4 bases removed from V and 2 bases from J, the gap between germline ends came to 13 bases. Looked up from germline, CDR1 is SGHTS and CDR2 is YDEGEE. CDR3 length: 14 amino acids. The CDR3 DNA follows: TGTGCCAGCAGCCCCTCCGACAGAGCCTACGAGCAGTACTTC. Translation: CASSPSDRAYEQYF.

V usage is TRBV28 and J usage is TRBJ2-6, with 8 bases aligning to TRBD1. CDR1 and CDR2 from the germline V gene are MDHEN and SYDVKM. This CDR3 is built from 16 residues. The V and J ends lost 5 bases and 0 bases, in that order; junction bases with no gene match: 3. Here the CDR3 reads CASSPGGGSGANVLTF. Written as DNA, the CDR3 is TGTGCCAGCAGTCCAGGGGGCGGCTCTGGGGCCAACGTCCTGACTTTC.

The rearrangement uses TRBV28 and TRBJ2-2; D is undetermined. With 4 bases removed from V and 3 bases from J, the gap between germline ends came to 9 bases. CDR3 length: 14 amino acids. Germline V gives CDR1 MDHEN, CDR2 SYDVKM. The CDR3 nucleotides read TGTGCCAGCAGTTCACATCTGGACACCGGGGAGCTGTTTTTT. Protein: CASSSHLDTGELFF.

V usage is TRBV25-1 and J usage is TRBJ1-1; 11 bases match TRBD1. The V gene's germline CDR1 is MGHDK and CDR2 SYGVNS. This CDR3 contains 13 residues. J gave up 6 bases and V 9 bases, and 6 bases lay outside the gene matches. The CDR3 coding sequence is TGTGCCAGATTGGACAGGGGGCTTTCTGAAGCTTTCTTT. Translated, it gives CARLDRGLSEAFF.

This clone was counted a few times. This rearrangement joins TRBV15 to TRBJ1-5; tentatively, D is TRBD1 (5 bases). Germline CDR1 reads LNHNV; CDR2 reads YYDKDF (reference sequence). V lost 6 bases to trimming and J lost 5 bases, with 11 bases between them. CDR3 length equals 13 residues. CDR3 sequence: CATSFGGDQPQHF. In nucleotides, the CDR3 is TGTGCCACCAGTTTCGGGGGAGATCAGCCCCAGCATTTT.

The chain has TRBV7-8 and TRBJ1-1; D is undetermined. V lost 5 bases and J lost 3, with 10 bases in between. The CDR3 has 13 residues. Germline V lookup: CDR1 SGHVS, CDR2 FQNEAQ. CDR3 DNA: TGTGCCAGCAGCCCAAGCCGGGACACTGAAGCTTTCTTT. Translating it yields CASSPSRDTEAFF.

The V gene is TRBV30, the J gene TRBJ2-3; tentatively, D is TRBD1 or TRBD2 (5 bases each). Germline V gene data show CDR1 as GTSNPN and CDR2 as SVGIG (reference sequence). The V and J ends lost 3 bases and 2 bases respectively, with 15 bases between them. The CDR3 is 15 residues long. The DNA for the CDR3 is TGTGCCTGGAGCAGGCGCCAGGGACCCACAGATACGCAGTATTTT. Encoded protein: CAWSRRQGPTDTQYF.

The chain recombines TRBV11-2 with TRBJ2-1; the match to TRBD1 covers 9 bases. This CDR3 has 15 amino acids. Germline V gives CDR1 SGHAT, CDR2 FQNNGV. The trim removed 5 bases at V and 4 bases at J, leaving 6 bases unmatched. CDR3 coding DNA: TGTGCCAGCAGCCTCGGGACAGGGCTGTACAATGAGCAGTTCTTC. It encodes CASSLGTGLYNEQFF. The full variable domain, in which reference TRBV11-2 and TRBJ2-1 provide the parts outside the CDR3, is EAGVAQSPRYKIIEKRQSVAFWCNPISGHATLYWYQQILGQGPKLLIQFQNNGVVDDSQLPKDRFSAERLKGVDSTLKIQPAKLEDSAVYLCASSLGTGLYNEQFFGPGTRLTVL.

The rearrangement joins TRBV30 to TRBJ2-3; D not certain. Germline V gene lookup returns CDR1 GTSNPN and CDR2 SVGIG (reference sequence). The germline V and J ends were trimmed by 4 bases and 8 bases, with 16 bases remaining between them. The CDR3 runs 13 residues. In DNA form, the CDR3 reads TGTGCCTGGAAATCTCTGGATCTTGCTACGCAGTATTTT. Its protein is CAWKSLDLATQYF.

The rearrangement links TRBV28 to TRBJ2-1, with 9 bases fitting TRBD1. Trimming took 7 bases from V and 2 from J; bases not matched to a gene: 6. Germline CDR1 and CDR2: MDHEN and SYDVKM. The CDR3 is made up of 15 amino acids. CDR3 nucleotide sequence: TGTGCCAGCACCGAACAGGGGGCGGCCTACAATGAGCAGTTCTTC. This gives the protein CASTEQGAAYNEQFF.

This chain's CDR3 is CASSWGLAGSYEQYF. CDR3 in DNA: TGTGCCAGCAGCTGGGGACTAGCGGGCTCCTACGAGCAGTACTTC. The rearrangement links TRBV5-4 to TRBJ2-7; 12 bases fit TRBD2. CDR3 length: 15 residues. Germline V gives CDR1 SGHNT, CDR2 YYREEE (reference sequence). V dropped 3 bases and J dropped 0; count of bases not matched to a gene: 1.

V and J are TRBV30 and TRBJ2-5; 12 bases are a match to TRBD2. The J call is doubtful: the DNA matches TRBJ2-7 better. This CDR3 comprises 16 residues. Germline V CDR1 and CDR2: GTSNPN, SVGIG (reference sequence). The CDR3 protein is CACVTSGRRTGYEQYF. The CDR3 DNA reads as TGTGCCTGTGTTACTAGCGGGAGGCGAACAGGGTACGAGCAGTACTTC.

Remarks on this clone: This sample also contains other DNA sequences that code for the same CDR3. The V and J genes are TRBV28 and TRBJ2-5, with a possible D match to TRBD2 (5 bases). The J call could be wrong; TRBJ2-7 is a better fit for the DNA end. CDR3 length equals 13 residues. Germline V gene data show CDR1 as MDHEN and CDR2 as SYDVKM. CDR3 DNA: TGTGCCAGCAGTCCCTCCCGGGGCTACGAGCAGTACTTC. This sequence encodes CASSPSRGYEQYF.

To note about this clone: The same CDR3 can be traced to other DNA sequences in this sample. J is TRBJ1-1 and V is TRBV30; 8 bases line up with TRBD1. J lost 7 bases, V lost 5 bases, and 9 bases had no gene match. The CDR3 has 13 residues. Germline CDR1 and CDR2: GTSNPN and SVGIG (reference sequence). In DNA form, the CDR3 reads TGTGCCTGGGTCGGACAGGGAAATGGTGAAGCTTTCTTT. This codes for CAWVGQGNGEAFF.

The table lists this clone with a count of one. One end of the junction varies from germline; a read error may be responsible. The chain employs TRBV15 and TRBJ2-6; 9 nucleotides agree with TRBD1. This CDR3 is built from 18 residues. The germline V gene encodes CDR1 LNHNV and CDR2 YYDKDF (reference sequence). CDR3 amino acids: CAASRGGQGPSGANVLTF. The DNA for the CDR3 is TGTGCCGCCAGCAGAGGGGGACAGGGACCCTCTGGGGCCAACGTCCTGACTTTC. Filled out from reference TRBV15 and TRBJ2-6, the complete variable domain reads DAMVIQNPRYQVTQFGKPVTLSCSQTLNHNVMYWYQQKSSQAPKLLFHYYDKDFNNEADTPDNFQSRRPNTSFCFLDIRSPGLGDTAMYLCAASRGGQGPSGANVLTFGAGSRLTVL.